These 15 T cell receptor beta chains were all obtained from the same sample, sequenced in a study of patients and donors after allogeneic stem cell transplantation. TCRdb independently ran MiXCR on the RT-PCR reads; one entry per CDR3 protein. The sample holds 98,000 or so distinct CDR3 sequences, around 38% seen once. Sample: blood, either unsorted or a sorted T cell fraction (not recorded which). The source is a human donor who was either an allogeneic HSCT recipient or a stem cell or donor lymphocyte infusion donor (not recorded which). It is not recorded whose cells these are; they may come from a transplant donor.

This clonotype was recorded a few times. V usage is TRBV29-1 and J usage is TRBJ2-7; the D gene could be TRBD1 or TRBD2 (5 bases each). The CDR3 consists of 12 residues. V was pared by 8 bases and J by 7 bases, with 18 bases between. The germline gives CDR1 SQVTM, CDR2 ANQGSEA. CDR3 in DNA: TGCAGCTTCGGGACGGACCCTTGGGAGCAGTACTTC. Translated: CSFGTDPWEQYF.

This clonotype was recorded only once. CDR3 loop: CASSHRDRNGELFF. The CDR3 nucleotides read TGTGCCAGCAGCCACCGGGACAGGAACGGGGAGCTGTTTTTT. The chain uses TRBV5-6 and TRBJ2-2; TRBD1 matches at 8 bases. The V gene end was trimmed by 4 bases and the J gene end by 7 bases; junction bases not matched to a gene: 6. Per germline, CDR1 SGHDT and CDR2 YYEEEE. This CDR3 has 14 residues.

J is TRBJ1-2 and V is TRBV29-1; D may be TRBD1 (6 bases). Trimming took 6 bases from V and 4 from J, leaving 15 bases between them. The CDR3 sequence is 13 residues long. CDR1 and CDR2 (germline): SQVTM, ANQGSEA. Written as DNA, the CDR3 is TGCAGCGTCGAGACAGGCGCGTCCTATGGCTACACCTTC. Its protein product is CSVETGASYGYTF.

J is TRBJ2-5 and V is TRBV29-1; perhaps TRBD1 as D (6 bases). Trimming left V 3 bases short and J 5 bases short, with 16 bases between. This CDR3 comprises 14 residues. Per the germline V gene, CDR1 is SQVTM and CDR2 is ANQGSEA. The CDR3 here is CSVERPQGRETQYF. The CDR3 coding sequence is TGCAGCGTTGAGAGGCCACAGGGACGGGAGACCCAGTACTTC.

The CDR3 coding sequence is TGTGCCAGCAGCCACTACCCTTGGGGGACAAATCAGCCCCAGCATTTT. Translation gives CASSHYPWGTNQPQHF. This sequence joins TRBV4-2 and TRBJ1-5; D may be TRBD1 (6 bases). The germline V gene encodes CDR1 LGHNA and CDR2 YNFKEQ. This CDR3 is built from 16 residues. V was cut by 3 bases and J by 4 bases, with 16 bases left in between.

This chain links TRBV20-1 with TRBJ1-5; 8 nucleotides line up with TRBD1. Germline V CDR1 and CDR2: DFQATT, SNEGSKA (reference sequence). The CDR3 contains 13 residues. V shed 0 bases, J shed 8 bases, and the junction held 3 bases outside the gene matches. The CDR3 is CSARDPGGEPQHF. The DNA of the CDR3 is TGCAGTGCTAGAGATCCAGGGGGCGAGCCCCAGCATTTT.

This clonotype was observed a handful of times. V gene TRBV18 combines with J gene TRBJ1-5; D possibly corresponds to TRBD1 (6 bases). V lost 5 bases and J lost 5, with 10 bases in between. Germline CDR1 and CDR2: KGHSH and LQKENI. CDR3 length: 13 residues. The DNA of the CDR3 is TGTGCCAGCTCAACAGGGTTGTATCAGCCCCAGCATTTT. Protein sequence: CASSTGLYQPQHF.

The CDR3: CASSPPPGGSRPGELFF. The CDR3 DNA sequence: TGTGCCAGCAGCCCACCTCCAGGCGGCTCCCGACCCGGGGAGCTGTTTTTT. V gene TRBV7-9 combines with J gene TRBJ2-2; D remains ambiguous. Germline loops: CDR1 SEHNR, CDR2 FQNEAQ (reference sequence). The CDR3 contains 17 residues. Between the trimmed V and J ends, which lost 5 bases and 6 bases, there was a span of 22 bases. The variable domain in full, with the rest retrieved from reference TRBV7-9 and TRBJ2-2, is DTGVSQNPRHKITKRGQNVTFRCDPISEHNRLYWYRQTLGQGPEFLTYFQNEAQLEKSRLLSDRFSAERPKGSFSTLEIQRTEQGDSAMYLCASSPPPGGSRPGELFFGEGSRLTVL.

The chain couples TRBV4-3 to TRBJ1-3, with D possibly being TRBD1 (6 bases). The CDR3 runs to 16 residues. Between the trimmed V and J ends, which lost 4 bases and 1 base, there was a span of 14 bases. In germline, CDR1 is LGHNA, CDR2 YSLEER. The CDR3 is CASSLKGGDSGNTIYF. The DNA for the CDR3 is TGCGCCAGCAGCCTCAAAGGGGGGGATTCTGGAAACACCATATATTTT.

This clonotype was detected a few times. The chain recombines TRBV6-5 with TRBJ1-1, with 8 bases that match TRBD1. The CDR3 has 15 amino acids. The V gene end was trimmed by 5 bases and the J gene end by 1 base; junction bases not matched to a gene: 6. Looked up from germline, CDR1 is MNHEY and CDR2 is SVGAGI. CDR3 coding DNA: TGTGCCAGCAGTGACAGGGGAGTGGGGAACACTGAAGCTTTCTTT. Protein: CASSDRGVGNTEAFF.

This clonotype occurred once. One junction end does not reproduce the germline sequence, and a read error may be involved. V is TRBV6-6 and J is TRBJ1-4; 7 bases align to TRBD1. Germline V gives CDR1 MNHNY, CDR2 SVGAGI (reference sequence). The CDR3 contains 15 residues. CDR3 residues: CASNYQGATNEKLFF. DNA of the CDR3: TGTGCCAGCAATTACCAGGGGGCAACTAATGAAAAACTGTTTTTT.

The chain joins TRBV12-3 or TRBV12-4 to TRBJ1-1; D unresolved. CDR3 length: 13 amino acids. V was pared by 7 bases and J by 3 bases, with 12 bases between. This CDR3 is CASTLFGYTEAFF. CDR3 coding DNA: TGTGCCAGCACCCTCTTCGGATACACTGAAGCTTTCTTT.

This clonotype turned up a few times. CDR3 DNA sequence: TGCAGTGCCCTAGATGGCTACACCTTC. This codes for CSALDGYTF. This chain joins TRBV20-1 and TRBJ1-2; D uncertain. V dropped 6 bases and J dropped 6 bases, with 5 bases sitting between them. The germline CDR1 and CDR2 sequences are DFQATT and SNEGSKA (reference sequence). CDR3 length equals 9 residues.

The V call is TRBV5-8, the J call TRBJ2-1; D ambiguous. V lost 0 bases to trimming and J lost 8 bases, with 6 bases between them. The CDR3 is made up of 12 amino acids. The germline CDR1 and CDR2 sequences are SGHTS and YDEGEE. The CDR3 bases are TGTGCCAGCAGCTTGGCCATGTATGAGCAGTTCTTC. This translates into CASSLAMYEQFF.

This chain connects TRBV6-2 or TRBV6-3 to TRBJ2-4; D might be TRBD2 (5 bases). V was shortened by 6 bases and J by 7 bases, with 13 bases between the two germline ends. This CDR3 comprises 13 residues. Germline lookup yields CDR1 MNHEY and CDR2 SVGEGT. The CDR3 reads CASRPWTGNIQYF. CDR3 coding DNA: TGTGCCAGCAGACCCTGGACTGGGAACATTCAGTACTTC.